This section outlines one TCR beta chain sequence together with its context. The record originates from a study of CD8+ T cells in alopecia areata. Study-level information: The drug, oral tofacitinib, was given to treated patients at 5 to 10 mg twice daily.

Germline CDR1 is SGHRS and CDR2 is YFSETQ. The CDR3 contains 14 residues. V was cut by 4 bases and J by 3 bases, with 11 bases left in between. Once RNA had been extracted, it was reverse transcribed into cDNA to act as the sequencing template. Sequencing used immunoSEQ multiplex PCR; TCRdb keeps in-frame clones, though not all of them. This sample yields more than 200,000 clones, of which 67% are seen a single time; around 1.2% belongs to the top ten. This clonotype originated in a human donor with alopecia areata. The genes are TRBV5-1 and TRBJ1-5; TRBD1 is a possible D gene (6 bases). The source was CD4+ T cells sorted from blood, collected at week 0. The CDR3 DNA sequence: TGCGCCAGCAGCCCAACAGGGAACAATCAGCCCCAGCATTTT. This codes for CASSPTGNNQPQHF.